This T cell receptor beta chain originates from a study of CD8 T cells in ankylosing spondylitis. Findings and caveats of the study: Disease-linked clones had a CD8+ phenotype and relatively low frequency in peripheral blood. Earlier authors reported some of these motif variants in reactive arthritis synovial fluid and blood. Significant enrichment of disease-linked clones was reportedly seen in matched ankylosing spondylitis synovial fluid. Blood of patients with ankylosing spondylitis appeared to be characterized by a TCR beta motif of several highly homologous variants.

The CDR3 totals 14 residues. The trim removed 5 bases at V and 4 bases at J, leaving 7 bases unmatched. TCRdb passed the 5' RACE reads through MiXCR, listing each CDR3 protein once. The data contain around 210,000 distinct CDR3 sequences, less than 9.5% of them singletons. This clonotype occurred many times. Its antigen is currently unknown. The sample taken for sequencing was blood, either unsorted or a sorted T cell fraction (not recorded which). This chain uses TRBV12-3 or TRBV12-4 with TRBJ1-2, with 7 bases fitting TRBD1. The sequence came from a female donor with ankylosing spondylitis or in good health (not recorded which). The CDR3 loop is CASSKLQGIYGYTF. CDR3 nucleotides: TGTGCCAGCAGTAAATTACAGGGGATCTATGGCTACACCTTC.